Listed here are 3 T cell receptor beta chains from one sample, sequenced in a study of shared clonotypes between healthy human individuals. Sequencing was performed with immunoSEQ multiplex PCR; in TCRdb, only in-frame clones are kept and a portion is missing. The sample records 2 million to 2.5 million clones, approximately 94% being singletons. Sequenced sample: naive CD4+ T cells from PBMCs. Subset: CD45RA+ positively selected. These receptors all come from a man younger than 35 in good health. Some clones in this sample may be carry-over from other donors' samples.

The V gene is TRBV7-9, the J gene TRBJ1-5, with D possibly matching TRBD1 (5 bases). The CDR3 consists of 15 residues. Trimming took off 2 bases at V and 1 base at J, with 9 bases between the two ends. Looked up from germline, CDR1 is SEHNR and CDR2 is FQNEAQ (reference sequence). The CDR3 nucleotides are TGTGCCAGCAGCTTATCAGGGTGGAGCAATCAGCCCCAGCATTTT. It specifies CASSLSGWSNQPQHF.

This sequence joins TRBV5-1 and TRBJ2-5; 7 nucleotides match TRBD1. V shed 4 bases and J 4 bases; nucleotides not matched to a gene: 13. The germline gives CDR1 SGHRS, CDR2 YFSETQ. The CDR3 spans 16 residues. Written as DNA, the CDR3 is TGCGCCAGCAGCAGACGGCCGGGACAGTCCTCAGAGACCCAGTACTTC. This translates into CASSRRPGQSSETQYF.

This chain uses TRBV5-1 with TRBJ2-7; TRBD1 aligns across 8 bases. Germline values: CDR1 SGHRS, CDR2 YFSETQ. The CDR3 runs to 13 residues. After removal of 0 bases from V and 7 bases from J, the junction contained 3 bases not matched to a gene. DNA for the CDR3: TGCGCCAGCAGCTTGGCTACAGGGGGGGAGCAGTACTTC. It yields the protein CASSLATGGEQYF.